This is a list of T cell receptor beta chains from one sample in a study of T cell repertoires in cytomegalovirus infection. A single record per CDR3 protein comes from TCRdb applying MiXCR to the reads. The table records some 600,000 distinct CDR3 sequences, 20% to 25% of them present only once. Sequenced: CD8+ T cells from PBMCs. Receptors were obtained from a human donor in good health (CMV status not recorded). Some clones in this sample may be carry-over from other donors' samples. Both conserved end residues are part of each CDR3. The D gene is left open where the match is weak. Rows give clone size only sometimes, using once, few, many, or a class for an expanded clone.

d_gene,j_gene,abundance,v_gene,CDR3aa,CDR3nt
.,TRBJ2-1,.,TRBV6-4,CASSDGGLLKQEQFF,TGTGCCAGCAGTGACGGCGGCCTACTAAAGCAGGAGCAGTTCTTC
.,TRBJ2-2,.,TRBV19,CASSNRLTGELFF,TGTGCCAGTAGTAACCGATTGACCGGGGAGCTGTTTTTT
.,TRBJ2-7,.,TRBV2,CASSDGLDSYEQYF,TGTGCCAGCAGTGATGGCCTCGACAGCTACGAGCAGTACTTC
TRBD1,TRBJ1-5,.,TRBV19,CASADRGGNQPQHF,TGTGCCAGTGCGGACAGGGGAGGCAATCAGCCCCAGCATTTT
.,TRBJ2-5,.,TRBV2,CASSDVLAEYQETQYF,TGTGCCAGCAGTGATGTCCTAGCTGAGTACCAAGAGACCCAGTACTTC
TRBD1,TRBJ1-1,many,TRBV20-1,CSARDHGDRVYTEAFF,TGCAGTGCTAGAGATCATGGGGACAGGGTATACACTGAAGCTTTCTTT
.,TRBJ2-3,many,TRBV28,CASSLGVGETASTDTQYF,TGTGCCAGCAGTTTAGGCGTCGGCGAGACAGCCAGCACAGATACGCAGTATTTT
TRBD2,TRBJ2-7,few,TRBV7-9,CASSFLTSESSYEQYF,TGTGCCAGCAGCTTTCTGACTAGCGAGAGCTCCTACGAGCAGTACTTC
.,TRBJ2-1,many,TRBV12-3/TRBV12-4,CASSFQPQGNHNEQFF,TGTGCCAGCAGTTTTCAGCCCCAGGGTAATCACAATGAGCAGTTCTTC
TRBD2,TRBJ2-5,.,TRBV27,CARSPGLAVQETQYF,TGTGCCAGGAGTCCGGGACTAGCGGTACAAGAGACCCAGTACTTC
TRBD1,TRBJ2-2,few,TRBV10-3,CAISDSGTGKNTGELFF,TGTGCCATCAGTGATTCCGGGACAGGGAAAAACACCGGGGAGCTGTTTTTT
.,TRBJ1-4,few,TRBV20-1,CSAPHEKLFF,TGCAGTGCCCCTCATGAAAAACTGTTTTTT
.,TRBJ2-2,.,TRBV29-1,CSGEEGGGELFF,TGCAGCGGAGAGGAGGGTGGAGGGGAGCTGTTTTTT
TRBD2,TRBJ2-1,.,TRBV19,CASSMVGGGNEQFF,TGTGCCAGTAGTATGGTCGGGGGGGGGAATGAGCAGTTCTTC
TRBD1,TRBJ1-1,.,TRBV29-1,CSVVSGQGDTEAFF,TGCAGCGTTGTTTCAGGACAGGGGGACACTGAAGCTTTCTTT
.,TRBJ1-2,.,TRBV19,CASSRQLRNYGYTF,TGTGCCAGTAGTCGTCAGTTGCGTAACTATGGCTACACCTTC
.,TRBJ2-1,.,TRBV4-1,CASSQGGTDEQFF,TGCGCCAGCAGCCAAGGAGGGACGGATGAGCAGTTCTTC
TRBD1,TRBJ2-7,many,TRBV7-9,CASSPRDRVSYEQYF,TGTGCCAGCAGCCCACGGGACAGGGTATCCTACGAGCAGTACTTC
.,TRBJ2-1,few,TRBV15,CATTPSGGGRNNEQFF,TGTGCCACCACCCCCTCAGGGGGGGGCCGAAACAATGAGCAGTTCTTC
.,TRBJ2-5,.,TRBV28,CASSDPGLQETQYF,TGTGCCAGCAGTGATCCGGGACTCCAAGAGACCCAGTACTTC
.,TRBJ2-7,.,TRBV29-1,CSVEDRAGVLYEQYF,TGCAGCGTTGAAGATCGGGCAGGGGTACTGTACGAGCAGTACTTC
.,TRBJ2-7,.,TRBV7-6,CARSASSGADPTFKQYF,TGTGCCAGGAGCGCCTCCTCAGGGGCCGATCCTACTTTCAAGCAGTACTTC
.,TRBJ1-5,many,TRBV7-9,CASSLTNREEDQPQHF,TGTGCCAGCAGCTTAACAAACCGGGAAGAGGATCAGCCCCAGCATTTT
.,TRBJ2-7,.,TRBV14,CASGQRWAYEQYF,TGTGCCAGCGGCCAGAGGTGGGCCTACGAGCAGTACTTC
.,TRBJ1-4,few,TRBV12-3/TRBV12-4,CASSFGQGLRGEKLFF,TGTGCCAGCAGTTTCGGGCAGGGATTGAGGGGTGAAAAACTGTTTTTT
.,TRBJ2-2,few,TRBV20-1,CSARPASRVNTGELFF,TGCAGTGCTAGGCCTGCTTCTAGGGTGAACACCGGGGAGCTGTTTTTT
.,TRBJ2-2,few,TRBV6-5,CASSYFRNTGELFF,TGTGCCAGCAGTTACTTCCGGAACACCGGGGAGCTGTTTTTT
TRBD1,TRBJ1-6,.,TRBV20-1,CSARGDSTGEGSPLHF,TGCAGTGCTAGAGGAGACTCGACAGGGGAAGGTTCACCCCTCCACTTT
TRBD2,TRBJ2-1,.,TRBV24-1,CATSDRSGGYNEQFF,TGTGCCACCAGTGACCGAAGCGGGGGGTACAATGAGCAGTTCTTC
TRBD2,TRBJ2-5,many,TRBV7-2,CASSTPPTGGAHQETQYF,TGTGCCAGCAGCACCCCCCCCACCGGGGGGGCCCACCAAGAGACCCAGTACTTC
.,TRBJ2-3,few,TRBV6-2/TRBV6-3,CASSPPSSDTQYF,TGTGCCAGCAGCCCCCCTAGTTCAGATACGCAGTATTTT
.,TRBJ2-7,.,TRBV6-5,CASSDRAGEQYF,TGTGCCAGCAGCGACAGGGCGGGGGAGCAGTACTTC
.,TRBJ2-7,many,TRBV10-2,CAVSGGYEQYF,TGCGCCGTAAGTGGGGGCTACGAGCAGTACTTC
.,TRBJ2-1,.,TRBV20-1,CSARDTGVGVGEQFF,TGCAGTGCTAGAGATACGGGGGTTGGGGTTGGTGAGCAGTTCTTC
.,TRBJ1-2,many,TRBV4-1,CASSQESRRYGYTF,TGCGCCAGCAGCCAAGAAAGCAGGCGCTATGGCTACACCTTC
.,TRBJ2-7,many,TRBV6-5,CASGPYEQYF,TGTGCCAGCGGGCCCTACGAGCAGTACTTC
.,TRBJ1-1,few,TRBV20-1,CSAAEWVTEAFF,TGCAGTGCCGCCGAGTGGGTCACTGAAGCTTTCTTT
.,TRBJ2-1,few,TRBV7-7,CASSLLPGNEQFF,TGTGCTAGCAGCTTACTTCCGGGGAATGAGCAGTTCTTC
.,TRBJ1-1,many,TRBV7-9,CASSPPGALNTEAFF,TGTGCCAGCAGCCCCCCTGGGGCTCTGAACACTGAAGCTTTCTTT
.,TRBJ1-5,few,TRBV6-2/TRBV6-3,CASSFLVGPRAQPQHF,TGTGCCAGCAGTTTCCTCGTGGGACCTCGAGCTCAGCCCCAGCATTTT
TRBD2,TRBJ2-2,.,TRBV27,CASSPLQGKPSGGSNTGELFF,TGTGCCAGCAGTCCCCTCCAGGGGAAACCTAGCGGGGGGTCGAACACCGGGGAGCTGTTTTTT
.,TRBJ1-3,.,TRBV7-9,CASSLEGWSSGNTIYF,TGTGCCAGCAGCTTAGAGGGTTGGAGCTCTGGAAACACCATATATTTT
.,TRBJ1-1,.,TRBV7-9,CASPRGGGRETEAFF,TGTGCCAGTCCCCGCGGAGGAGGGAGAGAAACTGAAGCTTTCTTT
TRBD2,TRBJ2-2,many,TRBV4-1,CASSQGGGLGVKGPNTGELFF,TGCGCCAGCAGCCAAGGCGGAGGACTAGGAGTTAAGGGACCAAACACCGGGGAGCTGTTTTTT
.,TRBJ1-1,.,TRBV29-1,CSVDDRGRGPEAFF,TGCAGCGTTGACGATCGGGGGAGGGGCCCTGAAGCTTTCTTT
TRBD2,TRBJ2-1,few,TRBV9,CASSPNKGGSSYNEQFF,TGTGCCAGCAGCCCAAATAAGGGAGGGAGCTCCTACAATGAGCAGTTCTTC